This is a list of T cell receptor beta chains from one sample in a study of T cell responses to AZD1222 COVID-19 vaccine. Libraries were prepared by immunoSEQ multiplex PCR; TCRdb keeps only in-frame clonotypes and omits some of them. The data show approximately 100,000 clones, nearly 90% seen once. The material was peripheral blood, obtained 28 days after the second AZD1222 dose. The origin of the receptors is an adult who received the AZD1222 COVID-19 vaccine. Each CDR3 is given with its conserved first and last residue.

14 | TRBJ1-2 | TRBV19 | CASTKGRGPYGYTF
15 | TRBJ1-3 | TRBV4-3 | CASSHSTGVGNTIYF
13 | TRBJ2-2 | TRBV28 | CASSPQDTGELFF
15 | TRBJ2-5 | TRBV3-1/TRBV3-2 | CASSQEGLASETQYF
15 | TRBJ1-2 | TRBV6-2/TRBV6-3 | CASSYSSGVVYGYTF
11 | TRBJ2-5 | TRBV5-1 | CASSYQETQYF
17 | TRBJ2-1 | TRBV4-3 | CASSQEMDRDLYNEQFF
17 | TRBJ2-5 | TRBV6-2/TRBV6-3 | CASSYSTASGRSETQYF
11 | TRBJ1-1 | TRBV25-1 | CASSRGTEAFF
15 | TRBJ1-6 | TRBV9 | CASSVYSSYNSPLHF
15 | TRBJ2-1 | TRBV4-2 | CASSQVTSRYNEQFF
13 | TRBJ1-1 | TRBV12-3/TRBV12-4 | CASSLDENTEAFF
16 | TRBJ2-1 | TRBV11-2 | CASSLGFGSSYNEQFF
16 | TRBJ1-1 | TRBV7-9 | CASSSIRAGRRTEAFF
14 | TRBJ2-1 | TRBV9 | CASGFSGRYNEQFF
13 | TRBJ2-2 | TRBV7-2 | CASSQQQAGELFF
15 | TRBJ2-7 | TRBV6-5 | CASRIPRGIAYEQYF
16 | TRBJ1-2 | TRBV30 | CAWTDPGVRGNYGYTF
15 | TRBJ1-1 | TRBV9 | CASSVDRGKNTEAFF
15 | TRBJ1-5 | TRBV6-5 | CASSSRVRVGQPQHF
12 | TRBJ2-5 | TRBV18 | CASSSQGETQYF
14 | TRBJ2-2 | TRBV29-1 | CSVRTGGITGELFF
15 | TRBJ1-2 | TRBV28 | CASSLREDSLYGYTF
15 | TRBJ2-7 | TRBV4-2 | CASSQDRDRVHEQYF
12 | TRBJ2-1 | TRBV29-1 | CSVGRRGNEQFF
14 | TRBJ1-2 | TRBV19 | CASSSSTGYDGYTF
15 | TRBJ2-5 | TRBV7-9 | CASSTTTSGGKTQYF
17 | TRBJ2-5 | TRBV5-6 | CASSLGTNLLSWETQYF
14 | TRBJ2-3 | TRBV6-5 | CASSYGVSTDTQYF
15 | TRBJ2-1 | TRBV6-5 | CASSRGRAQDNEQFF
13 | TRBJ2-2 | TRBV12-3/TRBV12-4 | CASSLLARGELFF
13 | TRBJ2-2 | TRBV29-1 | CSVGRTNTGELFF
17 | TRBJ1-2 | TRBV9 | CASSVSLGGAGNYGYTF
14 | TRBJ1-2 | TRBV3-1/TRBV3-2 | CASSQDPNHGGYTF
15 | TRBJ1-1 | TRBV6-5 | CASSRPGHMNTEAFF
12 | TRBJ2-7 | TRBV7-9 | CASSLDAGPFSF
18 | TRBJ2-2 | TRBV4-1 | CASSQGLFGLANTGELFF
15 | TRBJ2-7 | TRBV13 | CASSPGLAGVYEQYF
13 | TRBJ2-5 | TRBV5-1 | CASSLAGQSAQYF
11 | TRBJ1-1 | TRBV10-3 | CAISTGYEAFF
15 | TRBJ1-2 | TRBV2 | CASMGAAVWRRGYTF
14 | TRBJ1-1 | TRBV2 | CASKVGGRNTEAFF
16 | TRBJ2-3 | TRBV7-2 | CASSLGYTSGTDTQYF
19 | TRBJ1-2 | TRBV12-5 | CASGLVLGPPGQGKDGYTF
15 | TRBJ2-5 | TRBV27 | CASSPGTGGRETQYF
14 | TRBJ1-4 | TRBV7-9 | CASSWTSTNEKLFF
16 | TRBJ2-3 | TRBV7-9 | CASSPRDRVSTDTQYF
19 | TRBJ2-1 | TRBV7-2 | CASSLRLAGAQSSYNEQFF
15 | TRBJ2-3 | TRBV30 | CAWSVFARSTDTQYF
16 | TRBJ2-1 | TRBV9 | CASSVGGGWLPNEQFF
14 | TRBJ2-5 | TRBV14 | CASSRKTNEETQYF
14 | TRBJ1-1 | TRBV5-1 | CASSYGKANTEAFF
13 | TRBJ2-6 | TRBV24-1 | CATSGFGANVLTF
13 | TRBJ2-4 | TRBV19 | CASSTRGETSQYF